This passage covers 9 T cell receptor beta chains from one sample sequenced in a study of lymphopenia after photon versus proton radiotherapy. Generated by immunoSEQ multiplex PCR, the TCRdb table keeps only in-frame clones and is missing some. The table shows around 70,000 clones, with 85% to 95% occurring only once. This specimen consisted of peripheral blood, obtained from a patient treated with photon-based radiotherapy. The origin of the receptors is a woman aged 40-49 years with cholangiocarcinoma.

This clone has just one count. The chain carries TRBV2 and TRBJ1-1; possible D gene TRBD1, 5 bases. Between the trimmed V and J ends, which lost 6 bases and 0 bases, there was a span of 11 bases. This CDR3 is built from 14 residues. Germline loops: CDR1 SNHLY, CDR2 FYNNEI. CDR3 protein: CASRVRGVNTEAFF. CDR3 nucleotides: TGTGCCAGCAGGGTACGGGGGGTGAACACTGAAGCTTTCTTT.

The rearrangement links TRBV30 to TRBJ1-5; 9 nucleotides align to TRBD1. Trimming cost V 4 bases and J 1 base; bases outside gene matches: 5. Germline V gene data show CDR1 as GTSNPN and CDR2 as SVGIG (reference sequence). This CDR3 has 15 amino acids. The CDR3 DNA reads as TGTGCCTGGACTAACAGGGGGCGAAGCAATCAGCCCCAGCATTTT. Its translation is CAWTNRGRSNQPQHF.

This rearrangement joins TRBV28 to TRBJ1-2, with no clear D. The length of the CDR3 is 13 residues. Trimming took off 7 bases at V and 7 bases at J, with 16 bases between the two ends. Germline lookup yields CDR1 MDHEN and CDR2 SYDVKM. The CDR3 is CASNLSGPVGYTF. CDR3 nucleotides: TGTGCCAGCAACCTCAGTGGTCCCGTTGGCTACACCTTC.

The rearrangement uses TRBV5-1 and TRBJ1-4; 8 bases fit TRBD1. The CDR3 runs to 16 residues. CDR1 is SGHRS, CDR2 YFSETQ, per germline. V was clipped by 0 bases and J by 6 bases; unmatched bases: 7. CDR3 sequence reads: CASSLGGGQGDEKLFF. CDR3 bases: TGCGCCAGCAGCTTGGGGGGCGGACAGGGCGATGAAAAACTGTTTTTT.

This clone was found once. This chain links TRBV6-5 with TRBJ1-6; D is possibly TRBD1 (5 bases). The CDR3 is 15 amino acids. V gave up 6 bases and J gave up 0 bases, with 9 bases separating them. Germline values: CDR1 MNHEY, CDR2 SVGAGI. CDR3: CASRTDSSYNSPLHF. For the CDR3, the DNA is TGTGCCAGCAGGACAGACAGCTCCTATAATTCACCCCTCCACTTT.

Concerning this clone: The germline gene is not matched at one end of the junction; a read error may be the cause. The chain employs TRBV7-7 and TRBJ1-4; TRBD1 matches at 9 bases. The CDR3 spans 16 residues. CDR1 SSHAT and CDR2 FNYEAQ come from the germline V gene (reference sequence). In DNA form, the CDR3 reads TGTGCTAGCAGTACCGGGACAGGGAAGACTAATGAAAAACTGTTTTTT. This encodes CASSTGTGKTNEKLFF.

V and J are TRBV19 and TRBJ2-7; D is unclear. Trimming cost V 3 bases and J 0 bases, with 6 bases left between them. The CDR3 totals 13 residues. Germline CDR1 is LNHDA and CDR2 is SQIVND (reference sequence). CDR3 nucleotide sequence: TGTGCCAGTAGTATGGCGGACTCCTACGAGCAGTACTTC. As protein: CASSMADSYEQYF.

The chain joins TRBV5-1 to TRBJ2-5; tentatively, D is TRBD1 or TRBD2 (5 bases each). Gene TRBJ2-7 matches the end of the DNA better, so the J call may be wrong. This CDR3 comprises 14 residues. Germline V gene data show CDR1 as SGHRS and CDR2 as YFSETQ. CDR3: CASSNRDPPYEQYF. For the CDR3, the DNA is TGCGCCAGCAGCAACCGGGACCCGCCCTACGAGCAGTACTTC.

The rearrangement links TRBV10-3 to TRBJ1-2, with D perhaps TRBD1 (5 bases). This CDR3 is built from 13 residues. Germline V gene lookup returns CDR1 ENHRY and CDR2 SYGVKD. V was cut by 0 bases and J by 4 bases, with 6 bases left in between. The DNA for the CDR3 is TGTGCCATCAGTGAGTCGAGGGGCTATGGCTACACCTTC. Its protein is CAISESRGYGYTF.